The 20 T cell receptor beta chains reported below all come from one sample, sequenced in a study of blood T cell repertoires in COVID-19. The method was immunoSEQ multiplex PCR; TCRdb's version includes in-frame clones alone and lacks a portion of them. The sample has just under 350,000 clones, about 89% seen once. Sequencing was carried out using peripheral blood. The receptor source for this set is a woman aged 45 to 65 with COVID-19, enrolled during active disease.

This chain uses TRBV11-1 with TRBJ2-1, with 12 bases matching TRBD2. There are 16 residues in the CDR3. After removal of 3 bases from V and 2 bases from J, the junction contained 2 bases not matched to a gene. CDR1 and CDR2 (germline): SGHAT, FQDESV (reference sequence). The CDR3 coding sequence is TGTGCCAGCAGCTTCCGACTAGCGGGAGCCTACAATGAGCAGTTCTTC. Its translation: CASSFRLAGAYNEQFF.

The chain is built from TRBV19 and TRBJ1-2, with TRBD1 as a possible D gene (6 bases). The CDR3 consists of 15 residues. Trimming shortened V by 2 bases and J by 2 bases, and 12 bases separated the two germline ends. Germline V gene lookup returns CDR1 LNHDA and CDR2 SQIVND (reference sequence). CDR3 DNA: TGTGCCAGTAGTATAACCCCAGGGGTAAACTATGGCTACACCTTC. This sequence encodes CASSITPGVNYGYTF.

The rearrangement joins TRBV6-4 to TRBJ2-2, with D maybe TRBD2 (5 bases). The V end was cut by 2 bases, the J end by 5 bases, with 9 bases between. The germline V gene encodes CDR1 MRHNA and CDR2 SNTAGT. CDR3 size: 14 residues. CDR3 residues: CASSDQPGTGELFF. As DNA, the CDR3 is TGTGCCAGCAGTGACCAACCGGGGACCGGGGAGCTGTTTTTT.

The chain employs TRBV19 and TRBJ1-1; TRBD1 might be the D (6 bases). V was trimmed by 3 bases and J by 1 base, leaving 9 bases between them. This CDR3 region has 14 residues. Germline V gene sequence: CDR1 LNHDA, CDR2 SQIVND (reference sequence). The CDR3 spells CASSMIGGNTEAFF. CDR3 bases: TGTGCCAGTAGTATGATAGGGGGGAACACTGAAGCTTTCTTT.

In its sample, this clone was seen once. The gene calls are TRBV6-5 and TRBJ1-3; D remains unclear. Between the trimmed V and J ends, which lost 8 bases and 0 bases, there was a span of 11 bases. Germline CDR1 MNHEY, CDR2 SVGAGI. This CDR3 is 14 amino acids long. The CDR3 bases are TGTGCCAGCGGGAGGTCGAGCTCTGGAAACACCATATATTTT. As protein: CASGRSSSGNTIYF.

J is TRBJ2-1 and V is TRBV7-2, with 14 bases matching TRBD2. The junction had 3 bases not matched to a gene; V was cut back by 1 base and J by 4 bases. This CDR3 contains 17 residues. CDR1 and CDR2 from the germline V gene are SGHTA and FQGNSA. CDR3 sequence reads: CASSLVGLAGAYNEQFF. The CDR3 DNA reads TGTGCCAGCAGCTTAGTGGGACTAGCGGGGGCATACAATGAGCAGTTCTTC. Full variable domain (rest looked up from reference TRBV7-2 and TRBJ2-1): GAGVSQSPSNKVTEKGKDVELRCDPISGHTALYWYRQSLGQGLEFLIYFQGNSAPDKSGLPSDRFSAERTGGSVSTLTIQRTQQEDSAVYLCASSLVGLAGAYNEQFFGPGTRLTVL.

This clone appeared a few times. CDR3 coding DNA: TGTGCCAGCTCAACCTGGGACAGGGGTTACAATGAGCAGTTCTTC. This translates into CASSTWDRGYNEQFF. The genes are TRBV18 and TRBJ2-1; 10 nucleotides agree with TRBD1. V lost 5 bases to trimming and J lost 4 bases; unmatched junction nucleotides: 5. Germline CDR1 and CDR2: KGHSH and LQKENI. This CDR3 contains 15 residues.

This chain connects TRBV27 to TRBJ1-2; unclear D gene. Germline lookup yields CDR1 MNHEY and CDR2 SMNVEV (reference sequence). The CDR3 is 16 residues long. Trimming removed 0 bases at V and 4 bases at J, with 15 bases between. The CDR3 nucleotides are TGTGCCAGCAGTTTATCAAATCCGGGGTGGGGCTATGGCTACACCTTC. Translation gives CASSLSNPGWGYGYTF.

CDR3 sequence: CSASGGQGVYEQYF. The DNA for the CDR3 is TGCAGTGCTAGTGGGGGACAGGGGGTCTACGAGCAGTACTTC. This sequence joins TRBV20-1 and TRBJ2-7; 11 bases match TRBD1. The CDR3 is made up of 14 amino acids. The V and J ends lost 3 bases and 3 bases, in that order; junction bases with no gene match: 4. The germline gives CDR1 DFQATT, CDR2 SNEGSKA (reference sequence).

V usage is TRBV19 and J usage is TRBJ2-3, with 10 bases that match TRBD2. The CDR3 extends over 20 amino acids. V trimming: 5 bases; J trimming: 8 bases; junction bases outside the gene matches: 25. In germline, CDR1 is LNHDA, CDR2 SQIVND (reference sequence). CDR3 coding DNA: TGTGCCAGTAGTGTCACCGGGACTAGCGTCTCCGAATATCGCCAGAGTACGCAGTATTTT. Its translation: CASSVTGTSVSEYRQSTQYF.

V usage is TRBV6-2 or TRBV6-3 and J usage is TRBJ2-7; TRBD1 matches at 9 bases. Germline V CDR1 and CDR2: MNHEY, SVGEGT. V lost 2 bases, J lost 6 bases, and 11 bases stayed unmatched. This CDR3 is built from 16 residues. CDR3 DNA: TGTGCCAGCAGTTACAGTAAGGGGACAGGGTCCCGCGAGCAGTACTTC. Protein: CASSYSKGTGSREQYF.

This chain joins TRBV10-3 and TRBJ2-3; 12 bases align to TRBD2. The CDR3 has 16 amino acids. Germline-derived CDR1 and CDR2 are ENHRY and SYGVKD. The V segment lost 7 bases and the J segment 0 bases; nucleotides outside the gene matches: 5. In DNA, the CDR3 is TGTGCCATCAAAGGAGGGACTAGCGGGAGCACAGATACGCAGTATTTT. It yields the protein CAIKGGTSGSTDTQYF.

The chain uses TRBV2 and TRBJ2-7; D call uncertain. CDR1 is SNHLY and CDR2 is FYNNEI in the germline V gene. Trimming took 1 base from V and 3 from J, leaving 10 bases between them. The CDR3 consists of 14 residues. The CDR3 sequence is CASSEGGQFYEQYF. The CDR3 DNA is TGTGCCAGCAGTGAAGGCGGCCAGTTCTACGAGCAGTACTTC.

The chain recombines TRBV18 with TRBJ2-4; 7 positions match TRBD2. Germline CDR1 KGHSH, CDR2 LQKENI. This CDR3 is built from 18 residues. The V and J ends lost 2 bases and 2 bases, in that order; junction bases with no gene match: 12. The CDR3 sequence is CASSPRETGGWTKNIQYF. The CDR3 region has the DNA TGTGCCAGCTCACCAAGGGAAACGGGGGGTTGGACCAAAAACATTCAGTACTTC.

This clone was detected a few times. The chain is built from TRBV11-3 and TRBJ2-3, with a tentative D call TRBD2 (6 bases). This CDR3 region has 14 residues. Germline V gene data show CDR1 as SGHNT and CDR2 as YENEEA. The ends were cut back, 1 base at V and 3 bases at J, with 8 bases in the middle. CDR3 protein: CASSLVRGTDTQYF. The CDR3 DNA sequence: TGTGCCAGCAGCTTAGTGCGGGGAACAGATACGCAGTATTTT.

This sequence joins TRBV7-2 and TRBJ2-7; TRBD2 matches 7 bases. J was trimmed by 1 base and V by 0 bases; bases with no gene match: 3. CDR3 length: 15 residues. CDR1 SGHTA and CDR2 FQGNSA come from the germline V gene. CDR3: CASSLAAGVSYEQYF. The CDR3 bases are TGTGCCAGCAGCTTAGCGGCGGGGGTGTCCTACGAGCAGTACTTC.

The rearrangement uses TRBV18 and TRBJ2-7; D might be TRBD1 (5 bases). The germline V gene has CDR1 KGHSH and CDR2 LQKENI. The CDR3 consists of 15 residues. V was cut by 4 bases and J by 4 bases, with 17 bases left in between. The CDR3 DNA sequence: TGTGCCAGCTCACACTACCAGGGTGGGCAGTACGAGCAGTACTTC. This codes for CASSHYQGGQYEQYF. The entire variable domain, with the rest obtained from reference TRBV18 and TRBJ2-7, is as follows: NAGVMQNPRHLVRRRGQEARLRCSPMKGHSHVYWYRQLPEEGLKFMVYLQKENIIDESGMPKERFSAEFPKEGPSILRIQQVVRGDSAAYFCASSHYQGGQYEQYFGPGTRLTVT.

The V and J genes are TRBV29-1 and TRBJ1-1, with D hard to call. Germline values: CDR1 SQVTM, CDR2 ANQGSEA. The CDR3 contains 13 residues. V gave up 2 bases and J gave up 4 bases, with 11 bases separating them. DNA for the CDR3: TGCAGCGTTGAAAGCGGGCGGAGCACTGAAGCTTTCTTT. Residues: CSVESGRSTEAFF.

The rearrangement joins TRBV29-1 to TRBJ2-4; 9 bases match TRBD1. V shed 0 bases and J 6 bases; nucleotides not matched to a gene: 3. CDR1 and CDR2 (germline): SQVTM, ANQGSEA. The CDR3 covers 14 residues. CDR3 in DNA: TGCAGCGTTGAAGATCCGGGACAGGGAAACATTCAGTACTTC. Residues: CSVEDPGQGNIQYF.

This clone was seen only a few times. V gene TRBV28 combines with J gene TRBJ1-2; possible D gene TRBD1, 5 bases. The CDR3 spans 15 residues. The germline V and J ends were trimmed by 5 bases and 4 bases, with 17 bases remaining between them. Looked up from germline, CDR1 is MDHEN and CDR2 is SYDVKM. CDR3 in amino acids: CASSIQGGPSYGYTF. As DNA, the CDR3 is TGTGCCAGCAGTATCCAGGGTGGGCCCTCCTATGGCTACACCTTC.